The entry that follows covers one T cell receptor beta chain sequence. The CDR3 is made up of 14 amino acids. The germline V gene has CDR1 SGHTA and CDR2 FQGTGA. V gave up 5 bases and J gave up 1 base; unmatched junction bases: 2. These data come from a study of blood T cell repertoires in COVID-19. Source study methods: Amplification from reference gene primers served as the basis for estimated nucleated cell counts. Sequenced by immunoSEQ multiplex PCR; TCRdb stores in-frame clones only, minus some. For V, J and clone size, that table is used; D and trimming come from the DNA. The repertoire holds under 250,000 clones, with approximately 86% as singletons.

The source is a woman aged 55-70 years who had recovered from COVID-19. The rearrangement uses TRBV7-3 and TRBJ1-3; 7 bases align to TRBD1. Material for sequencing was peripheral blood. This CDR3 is CASSQTGSGNTIYF. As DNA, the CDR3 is TGTGCCAGCAGCCAGACAGGGTCTGGAAACACCATATATTTT.